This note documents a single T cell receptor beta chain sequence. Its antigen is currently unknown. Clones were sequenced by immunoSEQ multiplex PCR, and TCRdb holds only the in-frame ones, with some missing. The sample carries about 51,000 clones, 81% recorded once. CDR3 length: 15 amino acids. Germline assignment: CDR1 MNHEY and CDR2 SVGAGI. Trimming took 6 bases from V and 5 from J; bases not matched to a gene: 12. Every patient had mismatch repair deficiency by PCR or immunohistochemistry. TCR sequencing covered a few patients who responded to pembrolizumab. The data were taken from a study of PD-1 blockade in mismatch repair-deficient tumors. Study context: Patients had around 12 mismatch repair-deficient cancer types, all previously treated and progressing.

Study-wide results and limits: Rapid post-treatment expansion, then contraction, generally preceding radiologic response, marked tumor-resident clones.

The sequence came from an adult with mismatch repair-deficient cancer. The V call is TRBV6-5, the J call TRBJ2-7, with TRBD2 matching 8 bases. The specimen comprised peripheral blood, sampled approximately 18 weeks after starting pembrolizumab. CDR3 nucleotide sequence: TGTGCCAGCAGAACGAGAGCGGGAGTGAGTAACGAGCAGTACTTC. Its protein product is CASRTRAGVSNEQYF.